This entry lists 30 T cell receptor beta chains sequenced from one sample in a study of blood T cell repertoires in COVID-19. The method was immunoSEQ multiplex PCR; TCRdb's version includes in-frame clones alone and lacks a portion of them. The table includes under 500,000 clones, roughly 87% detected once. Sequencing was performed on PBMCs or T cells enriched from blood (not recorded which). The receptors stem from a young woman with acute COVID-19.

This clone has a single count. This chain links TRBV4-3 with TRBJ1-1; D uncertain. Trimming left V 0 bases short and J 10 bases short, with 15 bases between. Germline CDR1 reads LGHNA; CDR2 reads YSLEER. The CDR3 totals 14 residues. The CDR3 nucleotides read TGCGCCAGCAGCCAAGACTGGGCAGCCAATCGAGCTTTCTTT. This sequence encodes CASSQDWAANRAFF.

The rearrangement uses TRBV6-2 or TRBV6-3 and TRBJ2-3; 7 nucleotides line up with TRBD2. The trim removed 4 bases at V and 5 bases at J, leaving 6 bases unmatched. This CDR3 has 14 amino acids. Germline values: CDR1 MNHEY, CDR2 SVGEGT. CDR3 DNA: TGTGCCAGCAGTTCGACTAGCAGCGGAGATACGCAGTATTTT. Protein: CASSSTSSGDTQYF.

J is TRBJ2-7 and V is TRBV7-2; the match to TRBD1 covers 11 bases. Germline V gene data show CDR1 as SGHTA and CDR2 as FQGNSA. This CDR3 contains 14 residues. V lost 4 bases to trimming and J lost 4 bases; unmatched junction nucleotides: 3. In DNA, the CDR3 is TGTGCCAGCAGCTCGGGGACAGGGGGTTACGAGCAGTACTTC. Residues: CASSSGTGGYEQYF.

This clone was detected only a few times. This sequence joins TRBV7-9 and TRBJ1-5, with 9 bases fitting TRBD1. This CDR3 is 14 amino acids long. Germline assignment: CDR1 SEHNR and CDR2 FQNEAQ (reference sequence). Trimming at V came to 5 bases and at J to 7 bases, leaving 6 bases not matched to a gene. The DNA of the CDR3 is TGTGCCAGCAGCCGGGACAGGGACGTCCAGCCCCAGCATTTT. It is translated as CASSRDRDVQPQHF.

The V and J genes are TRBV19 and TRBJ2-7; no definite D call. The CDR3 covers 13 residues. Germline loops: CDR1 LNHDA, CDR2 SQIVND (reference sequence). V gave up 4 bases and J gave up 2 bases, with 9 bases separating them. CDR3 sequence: CASSTAAPYEQYF. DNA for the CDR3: TGTGCCAGTAGTACGGCGGCACCCTACGAGCAGTACTTC.

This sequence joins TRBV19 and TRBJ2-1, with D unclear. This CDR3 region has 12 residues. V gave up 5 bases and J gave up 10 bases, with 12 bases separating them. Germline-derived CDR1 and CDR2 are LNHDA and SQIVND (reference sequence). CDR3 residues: CASSHSNKEQFF. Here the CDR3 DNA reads TGTGCCAGTAGTCACAGCAATAAGGAGCAGTTCTTC.

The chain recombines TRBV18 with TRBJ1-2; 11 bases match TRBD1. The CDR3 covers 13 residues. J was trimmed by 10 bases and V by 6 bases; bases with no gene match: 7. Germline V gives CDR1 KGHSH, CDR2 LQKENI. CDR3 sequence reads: CASSRDRGNDYTF. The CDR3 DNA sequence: TGTGCCAGCTCCCGGGACAGGGGGAATGACTACACCTTC.

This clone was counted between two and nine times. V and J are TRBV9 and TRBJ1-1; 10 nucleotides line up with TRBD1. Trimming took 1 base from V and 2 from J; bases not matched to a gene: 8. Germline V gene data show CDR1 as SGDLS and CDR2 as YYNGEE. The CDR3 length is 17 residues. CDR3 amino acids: CASSVSGQGGPNTEAFF. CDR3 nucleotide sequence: TGTGCCAGCAGCGTATCAGGACAGGGGGGTCCCAACACTGAAGCTTTCTTT.

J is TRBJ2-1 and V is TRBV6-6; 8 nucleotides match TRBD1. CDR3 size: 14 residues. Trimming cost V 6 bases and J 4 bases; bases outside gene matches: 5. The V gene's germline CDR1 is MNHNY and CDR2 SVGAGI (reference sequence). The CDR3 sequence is CASRDRDRYNEQFF. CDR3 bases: TGTGCCAGCAGGGATCGGGACAGGTACAATGAGCAGTTCTTC.

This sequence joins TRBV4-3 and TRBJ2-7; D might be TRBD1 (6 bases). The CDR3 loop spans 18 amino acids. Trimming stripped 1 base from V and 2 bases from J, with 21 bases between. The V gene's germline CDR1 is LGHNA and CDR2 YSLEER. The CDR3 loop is CASSQGYLQGAPPYEQYF. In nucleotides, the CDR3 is TGCGCCAGCAGCCAAGGGTATCTACAGGGCGCTCCACCCTACGAGCAGTACTTC.

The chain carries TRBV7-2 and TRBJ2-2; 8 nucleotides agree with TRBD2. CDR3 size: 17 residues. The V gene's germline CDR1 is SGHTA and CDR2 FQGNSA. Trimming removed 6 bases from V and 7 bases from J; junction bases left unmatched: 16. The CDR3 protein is CASRWLYGRAEVGELFF. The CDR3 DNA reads TGTGCCAGCAGGTGGCTATACGGGAGGGCGGAGGTCGGGGAGCTGTTTTTT. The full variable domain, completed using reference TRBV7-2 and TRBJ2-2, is GAGVSQSPSNKVTEKGKDVELRCDPISGHTALYWYRQSLGQGLEFLIYFQGNSAPDKSGLPSDRFSAERTGGSVSTLTIQRTQQEDSAVYLCASRWLYGRAEVGELFFGEGSRLTVL.

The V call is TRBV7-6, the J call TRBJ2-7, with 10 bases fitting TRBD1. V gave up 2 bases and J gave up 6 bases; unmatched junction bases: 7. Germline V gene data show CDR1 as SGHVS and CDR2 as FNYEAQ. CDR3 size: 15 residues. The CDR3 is CASSLSGTGVGEQYF. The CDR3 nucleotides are TGTGCCAGCAGCTTATCCGGGACAGGGGTCGGCGAGCAGTACTTC.

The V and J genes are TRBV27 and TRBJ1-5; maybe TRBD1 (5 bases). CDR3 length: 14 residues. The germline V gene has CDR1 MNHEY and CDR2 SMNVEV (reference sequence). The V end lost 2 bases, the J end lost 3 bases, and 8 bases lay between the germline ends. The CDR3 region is CASSLDSLNQPQHF. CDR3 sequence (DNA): TGTGCCAGCAGTTTAGACAGCCTCAATCAGCCCCAGCATTTT.

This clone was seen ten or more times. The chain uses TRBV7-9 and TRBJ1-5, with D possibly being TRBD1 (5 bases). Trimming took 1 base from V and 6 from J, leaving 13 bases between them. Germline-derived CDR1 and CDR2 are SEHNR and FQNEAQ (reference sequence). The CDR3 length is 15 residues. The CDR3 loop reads CASSLETETGQPQHF. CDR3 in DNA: TGTGCCAGCAGCTTAGAGACAGAAACTGGTCAGCCCCAGCATTTT.

The CDR3, as DNA: TGTGCCAGCAGCCCCCGGGACAGACTCTATGGCTACACCTTC. Translating it yields CASSPRDRLYGYTF. This rearrangement joins TRBV3-1 (or the pseudogene TRBV3-2) to TRBJ1-2, with 7 nucleotides matching TRBD1. Germline trimming cut 4 bases from V and 4 bases from J; bases unmatched to any gene: 6. The CDR3 contains 14 residues. Germline V gene data show CDR1 as LGHDT and CDR2 as YNNKEL (reference sequence).

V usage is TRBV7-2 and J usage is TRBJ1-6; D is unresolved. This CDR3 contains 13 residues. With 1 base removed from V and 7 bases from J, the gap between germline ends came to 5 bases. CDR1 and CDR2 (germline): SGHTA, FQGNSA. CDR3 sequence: CASSLDGNSPLHF. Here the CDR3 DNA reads TGTGCCAGCAGCTTAGACGGGAATTCACCCCTCCACTTT.

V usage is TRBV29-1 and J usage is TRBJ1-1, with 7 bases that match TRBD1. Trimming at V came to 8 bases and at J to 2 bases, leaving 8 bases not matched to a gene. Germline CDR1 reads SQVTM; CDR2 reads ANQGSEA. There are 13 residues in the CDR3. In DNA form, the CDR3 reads TGCAGCACCAGACAGGGCTTCAACACTGAAGCTTTCTTT. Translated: CSTRQGFNTEAFF. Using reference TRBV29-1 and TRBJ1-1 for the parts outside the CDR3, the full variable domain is SAVISQKPSRDICQRGTSLTIQCQVDSQVTMMFWYRQQPGQSLTLIATANQGSEATYESGFVIDKFPISRPNLTFSTLTVSNMSPEDSSIYLCSTRQGFNTEAFFGQGTRLTVV.

Here the CDR3 reads CASSFQWTANYGYTF. Here the CDR3 DNA reads TGTGCCAGCAGCTTCCAATGGACAGCTAACTATGGCTACACCTTC. J is TRBJ1-2 and V is TRBV11-2; D may be TRBD1 (6 bases). The CDR3 runs to 15 residues. Deletions cut 3 bases from V and 0 bases from J, with 11 bases between. Germline V CDR1 and CDR2: SGHAT, FQNNGV.

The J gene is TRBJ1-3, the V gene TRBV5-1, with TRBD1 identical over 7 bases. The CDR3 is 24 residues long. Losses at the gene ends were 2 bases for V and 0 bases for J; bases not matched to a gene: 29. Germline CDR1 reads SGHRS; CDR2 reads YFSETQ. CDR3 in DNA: TGCGCCAGCAGCTTACCCAAGTTTACAGGGGAATGGACCCGGTTTTGCTCCTCTGGAAACACCATATATTTT. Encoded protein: CASSLPKFTGEWTRFCSSGNTIYF.

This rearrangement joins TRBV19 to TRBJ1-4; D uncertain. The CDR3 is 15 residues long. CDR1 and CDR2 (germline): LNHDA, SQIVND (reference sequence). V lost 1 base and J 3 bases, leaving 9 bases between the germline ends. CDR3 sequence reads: CASSIARGPNEKLFF. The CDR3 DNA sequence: TGTGCCAGTAGTATAGCCCGGGGTCCTAATGAAAAACTGTTTTTT.

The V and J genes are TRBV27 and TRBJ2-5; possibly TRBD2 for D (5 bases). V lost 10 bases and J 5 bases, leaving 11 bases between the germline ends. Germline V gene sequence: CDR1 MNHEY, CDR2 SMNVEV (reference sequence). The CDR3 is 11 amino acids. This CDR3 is CATRWRETQYF. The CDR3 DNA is TGTGCCACCAGATGGAGGGAGACCCAGTACTTC.

CDR3 coding DNA: TGTGCCTGGATTCCGGGACAGGGTTATTCTGGGGCCAACGTCCTGACTTTC. Protein: CAWIPGQGYSGANVLTF. This chain uses TRBV30 with TRBJ2-6, with 9 bases that match TRBD1. This CDR3 spans 17 amino acids. Germline values: CDR1 GTSNPN, CDR2 SVGIG (reference sequence). J lost 1 base, V lost 4 bases, and 8 bases had no gene match.

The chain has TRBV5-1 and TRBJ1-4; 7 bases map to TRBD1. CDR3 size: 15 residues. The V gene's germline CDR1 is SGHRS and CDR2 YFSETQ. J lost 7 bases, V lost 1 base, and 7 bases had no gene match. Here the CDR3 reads CASSLSAGGREKLFF. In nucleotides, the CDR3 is TGCGCCAGCAGCTTGTCGGCAGGGGGACGTGAAAAACTGTTTTTT.

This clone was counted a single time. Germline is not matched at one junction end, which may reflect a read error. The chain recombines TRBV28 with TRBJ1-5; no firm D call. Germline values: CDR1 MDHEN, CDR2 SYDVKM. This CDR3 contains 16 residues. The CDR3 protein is CASSLRQPVGNQPQHF. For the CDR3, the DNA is TGTGCCAGCAGTTTACGGCAGCCGGTGGGCAACCAGCCCCAGCATTTT.

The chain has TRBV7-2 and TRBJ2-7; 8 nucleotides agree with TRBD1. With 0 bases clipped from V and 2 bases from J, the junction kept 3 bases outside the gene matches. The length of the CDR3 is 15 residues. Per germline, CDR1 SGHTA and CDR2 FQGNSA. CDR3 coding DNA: TGTGCCAGCAGCTTAGCCTTGGACAGGGCCTACGAGCAGTACTTC. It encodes CASSLALDRAYEQYF. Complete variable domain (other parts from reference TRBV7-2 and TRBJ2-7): GAGVSQSPSNKVTEKGKDVELRCDPISGHTALYWYRQSLGQGLEFLIYFQGNSAPDKSGLPSDRFSAERTGGSVSTLTIQRTQQEDSAVYLCASSLALDRAYEQYFGPGTRLTVT.

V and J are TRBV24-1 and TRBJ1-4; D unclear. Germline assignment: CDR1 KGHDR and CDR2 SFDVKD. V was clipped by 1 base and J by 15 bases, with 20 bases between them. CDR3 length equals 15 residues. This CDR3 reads CATSDFNTLPNPMFF. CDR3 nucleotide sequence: TGTGCCACCAGTGATTTTAATACCCTACCGAATCCTATGTTTTTT.

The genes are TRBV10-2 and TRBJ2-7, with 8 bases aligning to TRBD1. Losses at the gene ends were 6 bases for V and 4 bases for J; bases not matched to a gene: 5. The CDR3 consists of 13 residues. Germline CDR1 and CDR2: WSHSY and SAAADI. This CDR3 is CASSWTGRYEQYF. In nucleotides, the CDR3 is TGCGCCAGCAGCTGGACAGGGCGTTACGAGCAGTACTTC.

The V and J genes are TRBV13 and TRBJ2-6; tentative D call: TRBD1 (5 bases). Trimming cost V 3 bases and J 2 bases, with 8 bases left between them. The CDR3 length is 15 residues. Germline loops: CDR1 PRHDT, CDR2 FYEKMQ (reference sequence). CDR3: CASSFQGTGANVLTF. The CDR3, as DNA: TGTGCCAGCAGCTTCCAGGGAACTGGGGCCAACGTCCTGACTTTC. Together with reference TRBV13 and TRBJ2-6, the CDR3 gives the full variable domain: AAGVIQSPRHLIKEKRETATLKCYPIPRHDTVYWYQQGPGQDPQFLISFYEKMQSDKGSIPDRFSAQQFSDYHSELNMSSLELGDSALYFCASSFQGTGANVLTFGAGSRLTVL.

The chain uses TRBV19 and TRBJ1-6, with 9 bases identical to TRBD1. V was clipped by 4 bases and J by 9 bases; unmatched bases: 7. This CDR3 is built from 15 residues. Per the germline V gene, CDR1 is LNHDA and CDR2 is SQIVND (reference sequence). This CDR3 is CASSKQGASVSPLHF. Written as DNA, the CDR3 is TGTGCCAGTAGTAAACAGGGGGCGTCGGTTTCACCCCTCCACTTT.

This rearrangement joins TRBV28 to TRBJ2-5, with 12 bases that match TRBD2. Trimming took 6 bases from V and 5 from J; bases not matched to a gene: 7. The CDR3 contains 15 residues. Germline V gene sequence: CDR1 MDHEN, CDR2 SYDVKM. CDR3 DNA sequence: TGTGCCAGCAGCCGACTAGCGGGGGTAAAGGAGACCCAGTACTTC. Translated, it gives CASSRLAGVKETQYF.